Included here is one TCR beta chain sequence, with context. Its target is not known. This CDR3 comprises 13 residues. The germline V gene has CDR1 SGHNT and CDR2 YENEEA. V lost 5 bases and J lost 4, with 12 bases in between. These data are taken from a study of T cells in tuberculosis. As for the study in general: CD1B tetramers identified T cells specific for mycobacterial lipid GMM.

Profiling relied on immunoSEQ multiplex PCR, and the TCRdb table lists in-frame clones only, not all of them. The table records around 38,000 clones, 95% of them present only once. Notes on the study in general: Samples were chosen by availability of cryopreserved specimens. Shorter CDR3-alpha in active tuberculosis partly drove smaller distances.

Source material: PBMCs. This clonotype was obtained from a donor aged 10 to 29 with latent tuberculosis or without tuberculosis infection. This chain joins TRBV11-3 and TRBJ2-7; D is unresolved. The CDR3 loop is CASSPRESYEQYF. CDR3 bases: TGTGCCAGCAGCCCCCGTGAGAGTTACGAGCAGTACTTC. Complete variable domain (other parts from reference TRBV11-3 and TRBJ2-7): EAGVVQSPRYKIIEKKQPVAFWCNPISGHNTLYWYLQNLGQGPELLIRYENEEAVDDSQLPKDRFSAERLKGVDSTLKIQPAELGDSAVYLCASSPRESYEQYFGPGTRLTVT.